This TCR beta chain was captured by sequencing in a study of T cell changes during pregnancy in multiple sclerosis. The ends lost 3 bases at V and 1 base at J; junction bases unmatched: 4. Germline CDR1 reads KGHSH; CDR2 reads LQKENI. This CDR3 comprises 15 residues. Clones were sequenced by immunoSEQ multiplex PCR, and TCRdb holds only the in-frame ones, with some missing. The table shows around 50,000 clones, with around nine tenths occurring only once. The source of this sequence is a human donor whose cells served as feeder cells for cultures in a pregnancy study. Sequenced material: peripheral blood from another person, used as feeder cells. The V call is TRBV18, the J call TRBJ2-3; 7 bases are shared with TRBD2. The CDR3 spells CASSPSSGGTDTQYF. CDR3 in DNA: TGTGCCAGCTCACCTTCGAGCGGGGGCACAGATACGCAGTATTTT.